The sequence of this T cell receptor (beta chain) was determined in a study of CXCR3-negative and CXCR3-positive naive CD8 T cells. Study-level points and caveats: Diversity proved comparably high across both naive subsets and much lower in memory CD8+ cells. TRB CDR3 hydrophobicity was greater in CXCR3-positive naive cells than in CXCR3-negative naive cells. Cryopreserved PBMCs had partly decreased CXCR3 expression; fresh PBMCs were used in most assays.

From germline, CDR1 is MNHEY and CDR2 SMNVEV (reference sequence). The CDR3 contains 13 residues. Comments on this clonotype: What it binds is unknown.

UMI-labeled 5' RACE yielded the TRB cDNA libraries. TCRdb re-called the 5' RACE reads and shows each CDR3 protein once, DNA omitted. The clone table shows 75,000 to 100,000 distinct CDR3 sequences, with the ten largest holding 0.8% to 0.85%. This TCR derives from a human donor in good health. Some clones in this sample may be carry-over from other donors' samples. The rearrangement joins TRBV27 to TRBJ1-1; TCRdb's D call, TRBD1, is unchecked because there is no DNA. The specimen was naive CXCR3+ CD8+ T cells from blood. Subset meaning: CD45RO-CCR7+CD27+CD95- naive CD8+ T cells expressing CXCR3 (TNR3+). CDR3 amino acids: CASRGGGNTEAFF.